Below, one TCR beta chain is given with its context. The antigen remains unidentified. This sample was taken from a study of coeliac disease. Study information: Without high-resolution HLA typing, biased TRBV7-2 usage was examined as a proof of principle. Study-wide findings and caveats: The authors judged this method unsuitable for unbiased gliadin-specific T cell detection.

The assay was immunoSEQ multiplex PCR, and TCRdb's table has in-frame clones only and misses some. The sample lists approximately 1,300 clones; less than 70% were seen once. Germline V lookup: CDR1 LNHDA, CDR2 SQIVND (reference sequence). The CDR3 has 14 residues. J gave up 7 bases and V 4 bases, and 7 bases lay outside the gene matches. The clonotype comes from a man aged 65 to 85 without celiac disease. V is TRBV19 and J is TRBJ2-1; 7 bases agree with TRBD2. Material: intraepithelial lymphocytes from the gut. The CDR3 region is CASSRILGGNEQFF. The DNA for the CDR3 is TGTGCCAGTAGTAGAATTCTGGGGGGGAATGAGCAGTTCTTC.